The 11 T cell receptor beta chains presented below share a single source sample, sequenced in a study of Graves' ophthalmopathy and Graves' hyperthyroidism. RNA transcripts served as template for amplifying TCR beta CDR3 sequences. An initial RT-PCR round employing HTBI primers preceded a second-round multiplex PCR. A single record per CDR3 protein comes from TCRdb applying MiXCR to the multiplex PCR reads. This sample has 200,000 to 250,000 distinct CDR3 sequences, with under 25% found just once. Specimen: peripheral blood. The source is a woman aged 45 to 65 with Graves' ophthalmopathy.

Worth noting for this clonotype: A much bigger clone sits one base away, suggesting this may be a read error. The genes are TRBV2 and TRBJ1-1; no definite D call. Germline V gene sequence: CDR1 SNHLY, CDR2 FYNNEI. This CDR3 comprises 12 residues. The DNA of the CDR3 is TGTACCAGCAGTGAAAGCGGCTTCGAAGCTTTCTTT. This gives the protein CTSSESGFEAFF.

This clonotype appeared many times. The chain is built from TRBV28 and TRBJ1-1; D is unclear. This CDR3 spans 12 amino acids. CDR1 and CDR2 from the germline V gene are MDHEN and SYDVKM. V shed 5 bases and J shed 4 bases, with 8 bases lying between them. The CDR3 loop is CASSPLGTEAFF. In nucleotides, the CDR3 is TGTGCCAGCAGTCCCCTGGGCACTGAAGCTTTCTTT.

Many counts were recorded for this clonotype. V is TRBV20-1 and J is TRBJ2-7, with TRBD2 as a possible D gene (5 bases). Germline CDR1 DFQATT, CDR2 SNEGSKA (reference sequence). The CDR3 spans 11 residues. Trimming removed 5 bases at V and 7 bases at J, with 12 bases between. DNA for the CDR3: TGCAGTGCTTCCGGGTCGGGGGAGCAGTACTTC. It translates to CSASGSGEQYF.

The table lists this clonotype with a few counts. The chain carries TRBV6-5 and TRBJ1-2; 12 nucleotides line up with TRBD1. With V trimmed by 5 bases and J by 4 bases, 5 bases remained unmatched. This CDR3 is 15 amino acids long. Per the germline V gene, CDR1 is MNHEY and CDR2 is SVGAGI. In DNA, the CDR3 is TGTGCCAGCAGTACTAGGGACAGGGGGCTCTATGGCTACACCTTC. Amino acids: CASSTRDRGLYGYTF.

V and J are TRBV2 and TRBJ2-5; D perhaps matches TRBD1 (6 bases). This CDR3 region has 15 residues. The V end was cut by 5 bases, the J end by 2 bases, with 15 bases between. Germline loops: CDR1 SNHLY, CDR2 FYNNEI. This CDR3 reads CASSRDNLRQETQYF. CDR3 nucleotide sequence: TGTGCCAGCAGTCGGGACAACCTTAGACAAGAGACCCAGTACTTC.

On this clonotype: Compared with germline, one end of the junction differs, possibly owing to a read error. This chain connects TRBV12-3 or TRBV12-4 to TRBJ1-4; tentative D call: TRBD1 (6 bases). The CDR3 has 12 residues. The CDR3 loop is CASSLNRGGLTF. For the CDR3, the DNA is TGTGCCAGCAGTTTAAATCGCGGGGGCTTGACTTTT.

This clonotype has just a few counts. The chain carries TRBV30 and TRBJ2-1; weak D call: TRBD1 (5 bases). The CDR3 is 12 residues long. Per the germline V gene, CDR1 is GTSNPN and CDR2 is SVGIG (reference sequence). The V gene lost 2 bases and the J gene lost 7 bases, with 9 bases spanning the gap. The CDR3 reads CAWSSGFNEQFF. CDR3 sequence (DNA): TGTGCCTGGAGTTCAGGGTTTAATGAGCAGTTCTTC.

The CDR3 DNA is TGTGCCAGCAGCCCTCCCGAGGGAGAAGGCTACACCTTC. Its translation: CASSPPEGEGYTF. The rearrangement uses TRBV3-1 and TRBJ1-2, with unresolved D. This CDR3 region has 13 residues. The V gene's germline CDR1 is LGHDT and CDR2 YNNKEL (reference sequence). V was clipped by 4 bases and J by 8 bases, with 14 bases between them.

This clonotype occurred many times. The V gene is TRBV12-3 or TRBV12-4, the J gene TRBJ1-5, with D tentatively TRBD1 (6 bases). This CDR3 is built from 17 residues. Trimming took 0 bases from V and 1 from J, leaving 13 bases between them. For the CDR3, the DNA is TGTGCCAGCAGTTTAGCCCGGGGGCTTACAAGCAATCAGCCCCAGCATTTT. It codes for CASSLARGLTSNQPQHF.

This clonotype has at least ten counts. The chain joins TRBV2 to TRBJ2-5; 11 nucleotides agree with TRBD2. Germline CDR1 reads SNHLY; CDR2 reads FYNNEI. The CDR3 sequence is 15 residues long. After removal of 5 bases from V and 3 bases from J, the junction contained 5 bases not matched to a gene. CDR3 amino acids: CASSRGLAGKETQYF. In nucleotides, the CDR3 is TGTGCCAGCAGTAGAGGACTAGCGGGTAAAGAGACCCAGTACTTC. Looking up the rest from reference TRBV2 and TRBJ2-5 gives the full variable domain: EPEVTQTPSHQVTQMGQEVILRCVPISNHLYFYWYRQILGQKVEFLVSFYNNEISEKSEIFDDQFSVERPDGSNFTLKIRSTKLEDSAMYFCASSRGLAGKETQYFGPGTRLLVL.

In its sample, this clonotype was seen many times. This chain uses TRBV6-5 with TRBJ2-5; TRBD2 aligns across 7 bases. Germline values: CDR1 MNHEY, CDR2 SVGAGI. V was clipped by 0 bases and J by 1 base; unmatched bases: 2. This CDR3 is built from 15 residues. The CDR3 DNA follows: TGTGCCAGCAGTTACTCAGGGAGGGTCCAAGAGACCCAGTACTTC. It is translated as CASSYSGRVQETQYF.